This T cell receptor beta chain was identified during a study of CD8 T cells in ankylosing spondylitis. This CDR3 is built from 14 residues. Germline V CDR1 and CDR2: DFQATT, SNEGSKA (reference sequence). V lost 6 bases and J lost 4; bases outside the gene matches: 11. Comment on this clonotype: Antigen: not known.

Quantitative 5'-RACE with molecular barcodes generated TCR beta libraries. Via MiXCR, TCRdb re-called the 5' RACE reads, giving one row per CDR3 protein. In the table there are about 250,000 distinct CDR3 sequences, over 30% of which are singletons. Notes on the study in general: One TCR beta motif, made up of roughly 8 highly homologous variants, appeared characteristic of ankylosing spondylitis blood. The disease-linked clones had a CD8+ phenotype and low blood frequencies. Past studies reported some motif variants in reactive arthritis synovial fluid and blood.

The sequenced sample was blood, either unsorted or a sorted T cell fraction (not recorded which). The sequence was collected from a male donor with ankylosing spondylitis or in good health (not recorded which). V is TRBV20-1 and J is TRBJ2-7, with 8 nucleotides matching TRBD1. CDR3 residues: CSATGTGYLYEQYF. The CDR3, as DNA: TGCAGTGCAACCGGGACAGGCTATCTGTACGAGCAGTACTTC.